One sample yielded the 6 T cell receptor beta chains listed below, sequenced in a study of cytomegalovirus exposure and HLA in healthy donors. TCRdb's table, derived via immunoSEQ multiplex PCR, lists solely in-frame clones and lacks some. The sample consists of 150,000 or so clones, approximately 87% of them appearing once. Sequencing used PBMCs. These receptors were taken from a woman aged 25 to 39 in good health and CMV-seronegative.

V gene TRBV6-5 combines with J gene TRBJ2-5, with a weak D call TRBD2 (5 bases). The V gene's germline CDR1 is MNHEY and CDR2 SVGAGI. The V end was cut by 5 bases, the J end by 2 bases, with 9 bases between. The CDR3 consists of 13 residues. The CDR3 loop is CASSRRGQETQYF. CDR3 sequence (DNA): TGTGCCAGCAGTCGACGGGGACAAGAGACCCAGTACTTC.

The J gene is TRBJ1-6, the V gene TRBV27; perhaps TRBD1 as D (6 bases). Deletions cut 7 bases from V and 5 bases from J, with 18 bases between. The CDR3 totals 16 residues. Germline loops: CDR1 MNHEY, CDR2 SMNVEV (reference sequence). The CDR3 DNA is TGTGCCAGCACCCCCCCGGACAGATGGAATAATTCACCCCTCCACTTT. It yields the protein CASTPPDRWNNSPLHF.

This clone has only one observation. The chain employs TRBV7-9 and TRBJ1-6, with D possibly TRBD1 on 6 matching bases. CDR1 and CDR2 from the germline V gene are SEHNR and FQNEAQ (reference sequence). This CDR3 is built from 14 residues. V dropped 3 bases and J dropped 8 bases, with 11 bases sitting between them. The CDR3 DNA follows: TGTGCCAGCAGCTTCCCAGGGGTGGATTCACCCCTCCACTTT. Residues: CASSFPGVDSPLHF. Drawing the rest from reference TRBV7-9 and TRBJ1-6, the complete variable domain is DTGVSQNPRHKITKRGQNVTFRCDPISEHNRLYWYRQTLGQGPEFLTYFQNEAQLEKSRLLSDRFSAERPKGSFSTLEIQRTEQGDSAMYLCASSFPGVDSPLHFGNGTRLTVT.

The chain couples TRBV7-9 to TRBJ2-1; 10 nucleotides agree with TRBD1. Trimming removed 5 bases from V and 3 bases from J; junction bases left unmatched: 4. The length of the CDR3 is 15 residues. Germline-derived CDR1 and CDR2 are SEHNR and FQNEAQ (reference sequence). The CDR3 region has the DNA TGTGCCAGCAGCCCCGGGACAGGGGACTACAATGAGCAGTTCTTC. Translating it yields CASSPGTGDYNEQFF.

The chain couples TRBV30 to TRBJ2-7; D might be TRBD1 (6 bases). The CDR3 is 14 amino acids. V was clipped by 2 bases and J by 4 bases, with 15 bases between them. Germline CDR1 and CDR2: GTSNPN and SVGIG (reference sequence). The chain's CDR3 is CAWSFRGHGYEQYF. For the CDR3, the DNA is TGTGCCTGGAGTTTTAGGGGACACGGATACGAGCAGTACTTC.

The chain links TRBV5-5 to TRBJ2-1; 8 bases are a match to TRBD1. Per germline, CDR1 SGHKS and CDR2 YYEKEE (reference sequence). This CDR3 spans 16 amino acids. V gave up 0 bases and J gave up 7 bases; unmatched junction bases: 9. CDR3 nucleotide sequence: TGTGCCAGCAGCTTGGGTTCTCAGGGGGCGCGGAATGAGCAGTTCTTC. This codes for CASSLGSQGARNEQFF.